This paragraph covers one T cell receptor (beta chain) sequence. Its binding antigen is unknown. No base quality values were provided; no much bigger clone lies one nucleotide off. This record belongs to a study of blood T cell repertoires in COVID-19 (dated by TCRdb to the early 2020s). Describing the broader study: Samples from collaborators originated in the United States, Italy and Spain and spanned both the acute and convalescent phases of COVID-19. The prospective study material was composed of cDNA or gDNA derived from T cells, B-cell-depleted T cells, or PBMCs. Subjects who had been exposed to COVID-19, were actively infected with it, or had recovered from it provided the deeply sampled blood TCRbeta repertoires that made up the dataset. The repertoires were made available in a free public database intended to serve as a resource for research on the immune response to SARS-CoV-2. Samples were obtained from the ongoing ImmuneRACE study (first 160 participants) and from 1,254 subjects provided by 6 global collaborators. Sample metadata almost always included a de-identified subject ID, COVID-19 status, age in years and sex. Where available, HLA class I and class II types were taken from metadata supplied by the sample provider and were not determined by assay-based typing.

What the research found in general, with its limitations: The quantity of clinical and demographic metadata differed by source and by participant and was supplied without curation.

V has 3 bases trimmed and J has 3 bases trimmed; junction bases matching no gene number 5. The CDR3 covers 14 residues, taking in both the cysteine and the phenylalanine. CDR3 DNA is the only sequence kept; it has 42 bases, read in frame from the first base. For CDR1 and CDR2, the germline V gene (reference sequence) lists MNHEY and SMNVEV. Whole blood was collected in K2EDTA tubes by collaborating institutions according to the institutions' own protocols. For TCRbeta analysis, collaborator samples were shipped as frozen whole blood, as isolated PBMCs, or as DNA extracted from either sample type. The immunoSEQ Assay, a bias-controlled multiplex PCR, was used to amplify TCRbeta CDR3 regions from genomic DNA. Turning to the authors' computational methods: Within the assay, amplification of reference gene primers was used to estimate how many nucleated cells each sample contained. To quantify the absolute abundance of each unique TCRbeta CDR3 rearrangement, sequence reads were collapsed and filtered. For each sample, productive Simpson clonality was calculated as the square root of Simpson's diversity index over productive rearrangements. In its TCRdb copy, this immuneACCESS table keeps in-frame sequences only and misses some clones. Where compared with another copy, unresolved V genes explain less than half of these, and the others have no known cause. V, J and clone size are those of that table, while D and trimming were read from the DNA. Present in this sample are approximately 88,000 clones, about 90% of which were seen just once. The ten top clones hold over 3.5% of the sample.

The receptor comes from a woman aged 50 to 65 in a cohort sampled during active COVID-19. This chain joins TRBV27 to TRBJ2-7, with 7 junctional bases fitting TRBD1. What was sequenced was peripheral blood. The nucleotide sequence is given as TGTGCCAGCAGTTTTTCAGGGGGTCTCTACGAGCAGTACTTC. Its protein is CASSFSGGLYEQYF.